This TCR beta chain was sequenced for a study of spatial heterogeneity in lung cancer. TCRdb itself ran the 5' RACE reads through MiXCR, one entry per CDR3 protein. This table has over 75,000 distinct CDR3 sequences, about a fifth appearing once. This clonotype was seen more than once but under ten times. CDR3 length: 15 residues. CDR1 and CDR2 from the germline V gene are KGHDR and SFDVKD. The ends were cut back, 3 bases at V and 7 bases at J, with 18 bases in the middle. Time point meaning: sample taken at primary tumor resection. Sequencing of whole RNA from tumor, nontumor lung or frozen PBMC involved no sorting.

The chain recombines TRBV24-1 with TRBJ2-7; tentatively, D is TRBD2 (6 bases). The sample was PBMCs, taken at surgery. This clonotype was obtained from a male donor with early-stage non-small cell lung cancer. The chain's CDR3 is CATSDPRGEVGEQYF. The CDR3 bases are TGTGCCACCAGTGATCCGCGCGGGGAGGTCGGGGAGCAGTACTTC.